What follows are 19 T cell receptor beta chains derived from one specimen sequenced in a study of blood T cell repertoires in COVID-19. Clones were sequenced by immunoSEQ multiplex PCR, and TCRdb holds only the in-frame ones, with some missing. This table has approximately 150,000 clones, roughly 84% appearing once. Source material: PBMCs or T cells enriched from blood (not recorded which). Every receptor here comes from a man in his sixties who had recovered from COVID-19.

This rearrangement joins TRBV24-1 to TRBJ2-1, with D maybe TRBD2 (6 bases). This CDR3 is 15 amino acids long. CDR1 and CDR2 (germline): KGHDR, SFDVKD. V lost 9 bases to trimming and J lost 4 bases, with 18 bases between them. The DNA of the CDR3 is TGTGCCACCGGTGGAGAGGGCGCGGGATACAATGAGCAGTTCTTC. Encoded protein: CATGGEGAGYNEQFF.

The J gene is TRBJ1-4, the V gene TRBV30, with D uncertain. The CDR3 has 13 amino acids. Trimming removed 2 bases at V and 7 bases at J, with 11 bases between. The germline V gene has CDR1 GTSNPN and CDR2 SVGIG (reference sequence). In DNA, the CDR3 is TGTGCCTGGAGTCATCTGTCGGGTGAAAAACTGTTTTTT. The encoded protein is CAWSHLSGEKLFF.

The chain uses TRBV6-6 and TRBJ1-4; 8 positions agree with TRBD1. CDR1 MNHNY and CDR2 SVGAGI come from the germline V gene (reference sequence). The CDR3 sequence is 16 residues long. With V trimmed by 5 bases and J by 0 bases, 5 bases remained unmatched. DNA for the CDR3: TGTGCCAGCAGTCGACAGGGGTCTACAACTAATGAAAAACTGTTTTTT. Its translation: CASSRQGSTTNEKLFF.

The chain links TRBV24-1 to TRBJ2-1, with 8 bases lining up with TRBD2. The trim removed 2 bases at V and 0 bases at J, leaving 8 bases unmatched. CDR1 and CDR2 from the germline V gene are KGHDR and SFDVKD. The CDR3 covers 18 residues. The CDR3 nucleotides read TGTGCCACCAGTGATTCCTTCCCGGGACTAGTCTCCTACAATGAGCAGTTCTTC. This codes for CATSDSFPGLVSYNEQFF.

This clone was counted a single time. The chain carries TRBV7-8 and TRBJ1-1; no clear D gene. Looked up from germline, CDR1 is SGHVS and CDR2 is FQNEAQ. The V gene lost 3 bases and the J gene lost 4 bases, with 6 bases spanning the gap. This CDR3 comprises 12 residues. The CDR3 DNA follows: TGTGCCAGCAGCTTGAGGGTCACTGAAGCTTTCTTT. As protein: CASSLRVTEAFF.

The J gene is TRBJ1-2, the V gene TRBV6-2 or TRBV6-3, with 8 bases that match TRBD1. CDR1 MNHEY and CDR2 SVGEGT come from the germline V gene. V was clipped by 6 bases and J by 6 bases; unmatched bases: 12. CDR3 length: 15 residues. CDR3 residues: CASSPPYQGADGYTF. The CDR3 DNA sequence: TGTGCCAGCAGCCCACCATACCAGGGGGCGGATGGCTACACCTTC.

This clone was picked up one time. The V gene is TRBV2, the J gene TRBJ2-7; unclear D gene. Germline V CDR1 and CDR2: SNHLY, FYNNEI. Between the trimmed V and J ends, which lost 4 bases and 12 bases, there was a span of 10 bases. There are 10 residues in the CDR3. The CDR3 nucleotides are TGTGCCAGCAGTGTCACGAGGTTGTACTTC. Protein sequence: CASSVTRLYF.

V gene TRBV19 combines with J gene TRBJ1-2; 8 bases are a match to TRBD1. CDR3 length equals 14 residues. CDR1 and CDR2 from the germline V gene are LNHDA and SQIVND (reference sequence). The J segment lost 0 bases and the V segment lost 6 bases, leaving 3 bases of the junction unmatched. The CDR3 spells CASRTTGANYGYTF. CDR3 nucleotides: TGTGCCAGTAGAACGACAGGGGCTAACTATGGCTACACCTTC. Complete variable domain (other parts from reference TRBV19 and TRBJ1-2): DGGITQSPKYLFRKEGQNVTLSCEQNLNHDAMYWYRQDPGQGLRLIYYSQIVNDFQKGDIAEGYSVSREKKESFPLTVTSAQKNPTAFYLCASRTTGANYGYTFGSGTRLTVV.

This clone has a single count. V gene TRBV21-1 combines with J gene TRBJ2-5; TRBD1, the table's D call, was not compared with the DNA. TRBV21-1 is flagged as a pseudogene. The CDR3 sequence is 17 residues long. The CDR3 loop reads CANSPKGQGTIWGTQYF. CDR3 in DNA: TGTGCCAACTCACCAAAAGGACAGGGAACTATTTGGGGGACCCAGTACTTC.

The V and J genes are TRBV24-1 and TRBJ1-2; TRBD1 matches 7 bases. The CDR3 runs to 13 residues. The germline V gene encodes CDR1 KGHDR and CDR2 SFDVKD. Unmatched junction bases numbered 3, after V lost 1 base and J lost 8 bases. The CDR3 sequence is CATSDLDRDGYTF. Here the CDR3 DNA reads TGTGCCACCAGTGATTTAGACAGGGACGGCTACACCTTC.

The chain couples TRBV3-1 (or the pseudogene TRBV3-2) to TRBJ2-1, with D possibly matching TRBD1 (5 bases). CDR1 is LGHDT and CDR2 is YNNKEL in the germline V gene (reference sequence). The CDR3 runs 13 residues. Trimming cost V 4 bases and J 5 bases, with 9 bases left between them. CDR3 protein: CASSRNRNNEQFF. Here the CDR3 DNA reads TGTGCCAGCAGCCGCAACAGGAACAATGAGCAGTTCTTC.

The chain uses TRBV27 and TRBJ2-7; D is perhaps TRBD1 (5 bases). This CDR3 is built from 14 residues. Germline loops: CDR1 MNHEY, CDR2 SMNVEV (reference sequence). Between the trimmed V and J ends, which lost 8 bases and 2 bases, there was a span of 16 bases. The CDR3 loop is CASGASLGPYEQYF. The CDR3 nucleotides read TGTGCCAGCGGGGCCTCCTTGGGCCCCTACGAGCAGTACTTC.

The chain links TRBV2 to TRBJ1-2, with D possibly being TRBD1 (6 bases). V was cut by 1 base and J by 4 bases, with 16 bases left in between. Germline V CDR1 and CDR2: SNHLY, FYNNEI. The CDR3 runs to 16 residues. The CDR3 sequence: CASSEGGIGGGYGYTF. The CDR3 DNA sequence: TGTGCCAGCAGTGAAGGTGGTATTGGGGGCGGCTATGGCTACACCTTC.

The CDR3 nucleotides are TGTGCCAGCAGCTTGGCAGGGAAGGAAAAACTGTTTTTT. It translates to CASSLAGKEKLFF. The rearrangement joins TRBV7-8 to TRBJ1-4, with a tentative D call TRBD1 (5 bases). This CDR3 spans 13 amino acids. Trimming pared 3 bases from V and 8 bases from J, leaving 10 bases between. Looked up from germline, CDR1 is SGHVS and CDR2 is FQNEAQ.

The genes are TRBV3-1 (or the pseudogene TRBV3-2) and TRBJ2-4, with D perhaps matching TRBD2 (6 bases). This CDR3 has 16 amino acids. Looked up from germline, CDR1 is LGHDT and CDR2 is YNNKEL (reference sequence). The V end lost 0 bases, the J end lost 4 bases, and 13 bases lay between the germline ends. The CDR3 loop is CASSQDYGGMKNIQYF. In DNA form, the CDR3 reads TGTGCCAGCAGCCAAGATTACGGCGGGATGAAAAACATTCAGTACTTC.

In regard to this clone: This may be a read error: a much more frequent sequence differs by one nucleotide. The chain joins TRBV12-3 or TRBV12-4 to TRBJ1-6; D unresolved. The CDR3 is made up of 13 amino acids. V lost 6 bases to trimming and J lost 6 bases, with 9 bases between them. The CDR3 spells CASSREANSPLHF. CDR3 nucleotides: TGTGCCAGCAGCCGGGAGGCTAATTCACCCCTCCACTTT.

V is TRBV6-5 and J is TRBJ2-5; D uncertain. Between the trimmed V and J ends, which lost 5 bases and 2 bases, there was a span of 9 bases. From germline, CDR1 is MNHEY and CDR2 SVGAGI. This CDR3 has 13 amino acids. The CDR3 protein is CASSTEFQETQYF. The DNA for the CDR3 is TGTGCCAGCAGTACAGAGTTTCAAGAGACCCAGTACTTC.

CDR3 in amino acids: CASSVVAGGFGTDTQYF. The CDR3 region has the DNA TGTGCCAGCAGCGTAGTCGCGGGGGGGTTCGGCACAGATACGCAGTATTTT. This sequence joins TRBV9 and TRBJ2-3; 9 nucleotides agree with TRBD2. J gave up 1 base and V 0 bases, and 6 bases lay outside the gene matches. This CDR3 is 17 amino acids long. Per the germline V gene, CDR1 is SGDLS and CDR2 is YYNGEE. Full variable domain (missing parts from reference TRBV9 and TRBJ2-3): DSGVTQTPKHLITATGQRVTLRCSPRSGDLSVYWYQQSLDQGLQFLIQYYNGEERAKGNILERFSAQQFPDLHSELNLSSLELGDSALYFCASSVVAGGFGTDTQYFGPGTRLTVL.

This chain joins TRBV6-1 and TRBJ1-6; D not certain. In germline, CDR1 is MNHNS, CDR2 SASEGT. V was clipped by 0 bases and J by 6 bases, with 6 bases between them. The CDR3 is 14 amino acids. CDR3: CASSEARLNSPLHF. As DNA, the CDR3 is TGTGCCAGCAGTGAAGCGCGACTTAATTCACCCCTCCACTTT.